The 31 T cell receptor beta chains below were found in one sample sequenced in a study of T cells in localized non-small cell lung cancer. Profiled with immunoSEQ multiplex PCR; TCRdb holds only in-frame clones, not every one. In the table there are around 1,700 clones, roughly a third of which are singletons. Sequenced here: lung tumor tissue, sampled before any cancer treatment. These receptors were collected from a woman aged 35-75 years with stage II lung adenocarcinoma.

In this sample, this clone turned up a few times. The chain carries TRBV6-8 and TRBJ2-3; TRBD2 agrees at 10 bases. Unmatched junction bases numbered 1, after V lost 5 bases and J lost 2 bases. The germline V gene has CDR1 MNHGY and CDR2 SAAAGT. The CDR3 loop spans 14 amino acids. In nucleotides, the CDR3 is TGTGCCAGCAGTAGCGGGGGGGCCACAGATACGCAGTATTTT. This codes for CASSSGGATDTQYF.

The V and J genes are TRBV30 and TRBJ2-7; 9 bases fit TRBD1. V shed 5 bases, J shed 2 bases, and the junction held 4 bases outside the gene matches. CDR3 size: 13 residues. The germline V gene encodes CDR1 GTSNPN and CDR2 SVGIG (reference sequence). The DNA for the CDR3 is TGTGCCTGGGCGGGGACAGGGACCTACGAGCAGTACTTC. Residues: CAWAGTGTYEQYF.

The chain has TRBV18 and TRBJ2-4, with D maybe TRBD2 (6 bases). The CDR3 extends over 14 amino acids. Germline CDR1 is KGHSH and CDR2 is LQKENI. Trimming shortened V by 0 bases and J by 8 bases, and 11 bases separated the two germline ends. Here the CDR3 DNA reads TGTGCCAGCTCACCACCTACTAGCCGGGACATTCAGTACTTC. Protein product: CASSPPTSRDIQYF.

This clone turned up a few times. One junction end does not reproduce the germline sequence, and a read error may be involved. The rearrangement joins TRBV15 to TRBJ2-2, with TRBD1 identical over 9 bases. Germline V gene data show CDR1 as LNHNV and CDR2 as YYDKDF (reference sequence). The CDR3 loop spans 15 amino acids. Written as DNA, the CDR3 is TGTGCCAGCAGCTTCGAGACAGGGGGCACCGGGGAGCTGTTTTTT. This sequence encodes CASSFETGGTGELFF.

The sample holds a few counts of this clone. The chain joins TRBV9 to TRBJ1-1; perhaps TRBD1 as D (6 bases). V was trimmed by 2 bases and J by 1 base, leaving 6 bases between them. Germline CDR1 and CDR2: SGDLS and YYNGEE. The CDR3 is 13 residues long. This CDR3 is CASSVTGNTEAFF. DNA for the CDR3: TGTGCCAGCAGCGTGACAGGGAACACTGAAGCTTTCTTT.

This clone is medium-sized in the sample. The chain has TRBV6-8 and TRBJ1-1; D not certain. The CDR3 loop spans 15 amino acids. CDR1 and CDR2 (germline): MNHGY, SAAAGT. V lost 5 bases and J lost 7, with 20 bases in between. The CDR3 spells CASSRISGSRIEAFF. The CDR3 DNA reads TGTGCCAGCAGTCGAATTTCCGGGAGCCGAATTGAAGCTTTCTTT.

The rearrangement joins TRBV19 to TRBJ2-2; either TRBD1 or TRBD2 may fit D (7 bases each). The CDR3 has 14 amino acids. The V end was cut by 7 bases, the J end by 3 bases, with 12 bases between. Germline assignment: CDR1 LNHDA and CDR2 SQIVND (reference sequence). CDR3 amino acids: CASIQGRDTGELFF. The CDR3 nucleotides read TGTGCCAGTATACAGGGGAGGGACACCGGGGAGCTGTTTTTT.

The chain joins TRBV6-8 to TRBJ2-3, with D maybe TRBD1 (5 bases). Germline CDR1 MNHGY, CDR2 SAAAGT. The ends were cut back, 4 bases at V and 3 bases at J, with 14 bases in the middle. The CDR3 is 15 amino acids. As DNA, the CDR3 is TGTGCCAGCAGTTTGGGGCTACGCCGGACAGATACGCAGTATTTT. Encoded protein: CASSLGLRRTDTQYF.

This clone was counted a few times. The chain has TRBV2 and TRBJ2-3, with 11 bases fitting TRBD1. In germline, CDR1 is SNHLY, CDR2 FYNNEI. The trim removed 6 bases at V and 3 bases at J, leaving 5 bases unmatched. The CDR3 is 15 amino acids. The CDR3 is CASRGTGGSTDTQYF. In nucleotides, the CDR3 is TGTGCCAGCAGAGGGACAGGGGGTTCGACAGATACGCAGTATTTT.

Relative to its sample, this clone is medium-sized. The V and J genes are TRBV6-8 and TRBJ1-5, with D unclear. The V end was cut by 6 bases, the J end by 2 bases, with 11 bases between. The V gene's germline CDR1 is MNHGY and CDR2 SAAAGT. CDR3 length equals 14 residues. The CDR3 region is CASSPSRGNQPQHF. The CDR3 nucleotides are TGTGCCAGCAGCCCTTCCCGGGGCAATCAGCCCCAGCATTTT.

The V call is TRBV11-3, the J call TRBJ1-2; 7 bases fit TRBD1. The CDR3 spans 14 residues. Germline lookup yields CDR1 SGHNT and CDR2 YENEEA. V shed 3 bases, J shed 7 bases, and the junction held 8 bases outside the gene matches. CDR3 sequence reads: CASSFDRVFGGYTF. In DNA form, the CDR3 reads TGTGCCAGCAGCTTTGACAGGGTATTTGGTGGCTACACCTTC.

The chain links TRBV19 to TRBJ2-1; D is unclear. From germline, CDR1 is LNHDA and CDR2 SQIVND (reference sequence). This CDR3 has 16 amino acids. Trimming pared 2 bases from V and 5 bases from J, leaving 16 bases between. The CDR3 here is CASSIRRQVANNEQFF. Here the CDR3 DNA reads TGTGCCAGTAGTATACGTAGGCAGGTGGCGAACAATGAGCAGTTCTTC. The full variable domain, its missing parts supplied by reference TRBV19 and TRBJ2-1, is DGGITQSPKYLFRKEGQNVTLSCEQNLNHDAMYWYRQDPGQGLRLIYYSQIVNDFQKGDIAEGYSVSREKKESFPLTVTSAQKNPTAFYLCASSIRRQVANNEQFFGPGTRLTVL.

This clone is judged medium-sized (0.01 to 0.1%). The chain combines TRBV10-3 with TRBJ2-7, with TRBD1 as a possible D gene (5 bases). V lost 0 bases and J 10 bases, leaving 19 bases between the germline ends. Germline loops: CDR1 ENHRY, CDR2 SYGVKD. The CDR3 is made up of 15 amino acids. CDR3 sequence reads: CAISESGSGYSVQYF. Written as DNA, the CDR3 is TGTGCCATCAGTGAGTCAGGTTCAGGGTACTCCGTTCAGTACTTC.

This rearrangement joins TRBV18 to TRBJ2-3, with no clear D. V was cut by 0 bases and J by 2 bases, with 3 bases left in between. CDR1 is KGHSH, CDR2 LQKENI, per germline. This CDR3 spans 13 amino acids. The CDR3 sequence: CASSPPSTDTQYF. DNA for the CDR3: TGTGCCAGCTCACCACCGTCCACAGATACGCAGTATTTT.

The J gene is TRBJ2-1, the V gene TRBV6-8; 11 bases fit TRBD2. The germline CDR1 and CDR2 sequences are MNHGY and SAAAGT. The V and J ends lost 6 bases and 3 bases, in that order; junction bases with no gene match: 7. The CDR3 consists of 16 residues. The CDR3 region is CASRPLAGALYNEQFF. CDR3 nucleotides: TGTGCCAGCAGACCACTAGCGGGGGCCCTCTACAATGAGCAGTTCTTC.

This clone is classed as large. This rearrangement joins TRBV9 to TRBJ1-1, with D possibly being TRBD1 (5 bases). V lost 2 bases to trimming and J lost 4 bases, with 12 bases between them. Looked up from germline, CDR1 is SGDLS and CDR2 is YYNGEE. The CDR3 runs to 14 residues. The CDR3 region has the DNA TGTGCCAGCAGCGTGAATGGGGGGAGCACTGAAGCTTTCTTT. It codes for CASSVNGGSTEAFF.

This rearrangement joins TRBV11-3 to TRBJ2-2; 12 bases agree with TRBD2. The CDR3 consists of 19 residues. The ends lost 5 bases at V and 3 bases at J; junction bases unmatched: 13. Germline V gene lookup returns CDR1 SGHNT and CDR2 YENEEA. The CDR3 coding sequence is TGTGCCAGCAGCCCAAATAAGTGGACTAGCGGGGTGTACACCGGGGAGCTGTTTTTT. It encodes CASSPNKWTSGVYTGELFF. Based on the CDR3 plus reference TRBV11-3 and TRBJ2-2, the full variable domain is EAGVVQSPRYKIIEKKQPVAFWCNPISGHNTLYWYLQNLGQGPELLIRYENEEAVDDSQLPKDRFSAERLKGVDSTLKIQPAELGDSAVYLCASSPNKWTSGVYTGELFFGEGSRLTVL.

The rearrangement uses TRBV6-8 and TRBJ1-1; no firm D call. Trimming took off 2 bases at V and 2 bases at J, with 9 bases between the two ends. From germline, CDR1 is MNHGY and CDR2 SAAAGT. The CDR3 has 14 amino acids. This CDR3 reads CASSYPNTNTEAFF. The CDR3 DNA sequence: TGTGCCAGCAGTTACCCTAACACCAACACTGAAGCTTTCTTT.

This chain links TRBV28 with TRBJ1-2; no firm D call. Trimming cost V 1 base and J 4 bases, with 10 bases left between them. CDR1 and CDR2 (germline): MDHEN, SYDVKM. The CDR3 spans 14 residues. DNA for the CDR3: TGTGCCAGCAGTTTATTTTCGTCATCCTATGGCTACACCTTC. Protein: CASSLFSSSYGYTF.

This clone has more than one count but fewer than ten. The J gene is TRBJ2-5, the V gene TRBV28; D assignment may be TRBD1 or TRBD2 (5 bases each). The CDR3 extends over 12 amino acids. CDR1 and CDR2 from the germline V gene are MDHEN and SYDVKM. The V and J ends lost 0 bases and 13 bases respectively, with 12 bases between them. The CDR3 DNA is TGTGCCAGCAGTTTATGGGGGGACCGGCCGTACTTC. Translating gives CASSLWGDRPYF.

J is TRBJ1-3 and V is TRBV9; D gene unclear. Germline CDR1 and CDR2: SGDLS and YYNGEE. Trimming took 4 bases from V and 0 from J, leaving 11 bases between them. This CDR3 spans 15 amino acids. CDR3: CASSPDRSSGNTIYF. CDR3 in DNA: TGTGCCAGCAGCCCCGACCGAAGCTCTGGAAACACCATATATTTT. The full variable domain, completed using reference TRBV9 and TRBJ1-3, is DSGVTQTPKHLITATGQRVTLRCSPRSGDLSVYWYQQSLDQGLQFLIQYYNGEERAKGNILERFSAQQFPDLHSELNLSSLELGDSALYFCASSPDRSSGNTIYFGEGSWLTVV.

In its sample, this clone was seen a few times. The sample holds other DNA sequences that translate to the same CDR3. The rearrangement uses TRBV9 and TRBJ1-1, with D possibly being TRBD1 (6 bases). Trimming cost V 4 bases and J 0 bases, with 7 bases left between them. The CDR3 is 13 residues long. Germline V CDR1 and CDR2: SGDLS, YYNGEE. The CDR3 spells CASSTGLNTEAFF. CDR3 coding DNA: TGTGCCAGCAGCACAGGGTTGAACACTGAAGCTTTCTTT.

This chain joins TRBV18 and TRBJ1-4; D may be TRBD1 (6 bases). Germline loops: CDR1 KGHSH, CDR2 LQKENI. This CDR3 comprises 17 residues. Trimming took 5 bases from V and 0 from J, leaving 16 bases between them. The CDR3 DNA sequence: TGTGCCAGCTCATCCAACAGGGCGAGTCCAACTAATGAAAAACTGTTTTTT. Amino acids: CASSSNRASPTNEKLFF.

This chain joins TRBV28 and TRBJ1-2; 8 nucleotides match TRBD1. The germline CDR1 and CDR2 sequences are MDHEN and SYDVKM. CDR3 length: 14 residues. With V trimmed by 1 base and J by 6 bases, 4 bases remained unmatched. The CDR3 sequence: CASSLSGGRHGYTF. CDR3 coding DNA: TGTGCCAGCAGTTTATCAGGGGGCCGGCATGGCTACACCTTC.

There are a few counts of this clone. The gene calls are TRBV29-1 and TRBJ2-7; 9 nucleotides align to TRBD1. The CDR3 contains 14 residues. CDR1 and CDR2 from the germline V gene are SQVTM and ANQGSEA. The J segment lost 3 bases and the V segment lost 4 bases, leaving 7 bases of the junction unmatched. CDR3 DNA: TGCAGCGTTGTGGGGACAGGGAAAGGCTACGAGCAGTACTTC. Residues: CSVVGTGKGYEQYF.

This clone was seen only a few times. The chain couples TRBV9 to TRBJ1-4, with no clear D. Germline assignment: CDR1 SGDLS and CDR2 YYNGEE. Trimming left V 0 bases short and J 8 bases short, with 14 bases between. CDR3 length: 15 amino acids. The CDR3 DNA reads TGTGCCAGCAGCGTAGGATGGAGGGCTCGAGAAAAACTGTTTTTT. Its translation is CASSVGWRAREKLFF. Complete variable domain (other parts from reference TRBV9 and TRBJ1-4): DSGVTQTPKHLITATGQRVTLRCSPRSGDLSVYWYQQSLDQGLQFLIQYYNGEERAKGNILERFSAQQFPDLHSELNLSSLELGDSALYFCASSVGWRAREKLFFGSGTQLSVL.

This clone was detected only a few times. The chain links TRBV14 to TRBJ1-3; 9 positions agree with TRBD1. CDR3 length: 17 residues. Germline-derived CDR1 and CDR2 are SGHDN and FVKESK. Trimming removed 1 base from V and 0 bases from J; junction bases left unmatched: 4. The CDR3 spells CASSQGDRVYSGNTIYF. CDR3 DNA sequence: TGTGCCAGCAGCCAAGGGGACAGGGTATACTCTGGAAACACCATATATTTT.

The chain has TRBV25-1 and TRBJ1-1, with 8 bases identical to TRBD1. Germline CDR1 is MGHDK and CDR2 is SYGVNS. The trim removed 1 base at V and 0 bases at J, leaving 7 bases unmatched. CDR3 size: 17 residues. CDR3 protein: CASSEFSGQGMNTEAFF. The CDR3 region has the DNA TGTGCCAGCAGTGAATTTTCAGGACAGGGAATGAACACTGAAGCTTTCTTT.

This clone showed up just a few times. The CDR3 spells CASSFMVSDTQYF. In nucleotides, the CDR3 is TGTGCCAGCAGTTTTATGGTGTCGGATACGCAGTATTTT. J is TRBJ2-3 and V is TRBV28; D call uncertain. The V end lost 3 bases, the J end lost 6 bases, and 10 bases lay between the germline ends. CDR1 MDHEN and CDR2 SYDVKM come from the germline V gene. The CDR3 length is 13 residues.

This clone came up a few times. The chain joins TRBV7-4 to TRBJ2-2, with D perhaps assigned TRBD1 or TRBD2 (5 bases each). The germline V gene encodes CDR1 SGHVT and CDR2 SQSDAQ. The length of the CDR3 is 14 residues. The V gene lost 5 bases and the J gene lost 6 bases, with 13 bases spanning the gap. The CDR3, as DNA: TGTGCCAGCAGCCCGGGACCTAGGGCCGGGGAGCTGTTTTTT. It codes for CASSPGPRAGELFF.

This clone ranks as medium-sized. The chain carries TRBV11-3 and TRBJ1-2; D may be TRBD1 (6 bases). V shed 3 bases and J shed 0 bases, with 14 bases lying between them. The germline V gene has CDR1 SGHNT and CDR2 YENEEA. CDR3 length: 16 amino acids. The CDR3 nucleotides read TGTGCCAGCAGCTTGCAAACCGGGGGCTCTAACTATGGCTACACCTTC. Translated: CASSLQTGGSNYGYTF.